The 16 T cell receptor beta chains below all came from one sample that was sequenced in a study of T cell repertoires in cytomegalovirus infection. Each CDR3 protein is one row after TCRdb ran MiXCR on the reads. The table records more than 50,000 distinct CDR3 sequences, 33% of them present only once. Their specific antigens are unknown. Sequencing used PBMCs, sequenced either directly or after in vitro stimulation (not recorded which). All receptors derive from a human donor in good health (CMV status not recorded). Some clones in this sample may be carry-over from other donors' samples.

The chain is built from TRBV27 and TRBJ2-3; D gene ambiguous. Germline-derived CDR1 and CDR2 are MNHEY and SMNVEV (reference sequence). CDR3 length: 16 residues. Trimming stripped 10 bases from V and 0 bases from J, with 20 bases between. The CDR3 nucleotides are TGTGCCAACAGCCCACTTCGAACTACTAGCACAGATACGCAGTATTTT. The encoded protein is CANSPLRTTSTDTQYF.

This clonotype was found once. This chain links TRBV14 with TRBJ2-5; D uncertain. V lost 1 base and J lost 6, with 9 bases in between. The CDR3 is made up of 13 amino acids. Germline V gene sequence: CDR1 SGHDN, CDR2 FVKESK. The CDR3 loop reads CASSQAPQQTQYF. The CDR3 region has the DNA TGTGCCAGCAGCCAAGCACCACAACAGACCCAGTACTTC.

This clonotype was counted ten times or more. The rearrangement joins TRBV11-2 to TRBJ1-1, with TRBD1 identical over 12 bases. The germline CDR1 and CDR2 sequences are SGHAT and FQNNGV. The junction had 14 bases not matched to a gene; V was cut back by 2 bases and J by 7 bases. The CDR3 runs to 18 residues. This CDR3 reads CASSLYTYGTGGDLEAFF. Here the CDR3 DNA reads TGTGCCAGCAGCTTATATACGTACGGGACAGGGGGCGACCTTGAAGCTTTCTTT.

The genes are TRBV28 and TRBJ1-2; D is ambiguous. This CDR3 is built from 13 residues. Looked up from germline, CDR1 is MDHEN and CDR2 is SYDVKM. The ends were cut back, 6 bases at V and 8 bases at J, with 16 bases in the middle. The CDR3 DNA reads as TGTGCCAGCAGCGCACAGTTTAACCTCGGCTACACCTTC. Amino acids: CASSAQFNLGYTF.

This clonotype was recorded a few times. This rearrangement joins TRBV7-6 to TRBJ2-1; TRBD2 might be the D (6 bases). The germline gives CDR1 SGHVS, CDR2 FNYEAQ. This CDR3 region has 15 residues. Trimming stripped 1 base from V and 6 bases from J, with 13 bases between. The CDR3 reads CASSLEAGYRNEQFF. The CDR3, as DNA: TGTGCCAGCAGCTTAGAGGCGGGATACCGCAATGAGCAGTTCTTC.

This clonotype was counted only a few times. V gene TRBV19 combines with J gene TRBJ1-5, with TRBD1 as a possible D gene (6 bases). V lost 6 bases and J lost 7, with 10 bases in between. CDR1 LNHDA and CDR2 SQIVND come from the germline V gene (reference sequence). The CDR3 is made up of 12 amino acids. CDR3 sequence reads: CASRNRAQPQHF. In DNA form, the CDR3 reads TGTGCCAGTAGGAACAGGGCCCAGCCCCAGCATTTT.

In this sample, this clonotype turned up many times. The V call is TRBV7-2, the J call TRBJ2-4, with D perhaps matching TRBD1 or TRBD2 (5 bases each). Germline V gene sequence: CDR1 SGHTA, CDR2 FQGNSA. The CDR3 spans 14 residues. Trimming took off 5 bases at V and 6 bases at J, with 14 bases between the two ends. This chain's CDR3 is CASSPRDGRNIQYF. The CDR3 DNA reads as TGTGCCAGCAGCCCGAGGGACGGAAGAAACATTCAGTACTTC.

This clonotype has more than one count but fewer than ten. The genes are TRBV6-1 and TRBJ2-3, with TRBD2 matching over 12 bases. V lost 4 bases and J lost 6; bases outside the gene matches: 5. The CDR3 is 15 residues long. Germline lookup yields CDR1 MNHNS and CDR2 SASEGT. In nucleotides, the CDR3 is TGTGCCAGCAGTGTGACTAGCGGGGGATTGGATACGCAGTATTTT. It encodes CASSVTSGGLDTQYF.

This clonotype has at least ten counts. The V gene is TRBV7-2, the J gene TRBJ2-3; the D is unclear. In germline, CDR1 is SGHTA, CDR2 FQGNSA. This CDR3 region has 14 residues. With 2 bases removed from V and 0 bases from J, the gap between germline ends came to 6 bases. CDR3 protein: CASSLLGSTDTQYF. The DNA of the CDR3 is TGTGCCAGCAGCTTACTAGGGAGCACAGATACGCAGTATTTT.

V and J are TRBV12-3 or TRBV12-4 and TRBJ2-7, with D unresolved. Trimming stripped 5 bases from V and 5 bases from J, with 10 bases between. The CDR3 spans 12 residues. CDR3 nucleotide sequence: TGTGCCAGCAGTGAGTCCCCCCACGAGCAGTACTTC. The encoded protein is CASSESPHEQYF.

The table lists this clonotype with a few counts. The V call is TRBV6-2 or TRBV6-3, the J call TRBJ2-5; D uncertain. The CDR3 sequence is 11 residues long. From germline, CDR1 is MNHEY and CDR2 SVGEGT. V lost 2 bases to trimming and J lost 5 bases, with 3 bases between them. CDR3 coding DNA: TGTGCCAGCAGTTACCCGGAGACCCAGTACTTC. Translation gives CASSYPETQYF.

The J gene is TRBJ1-5, the V gene TRBV12-3 or TRBV12-4; D is uncertain. Trimming removed 6 bases from V and 5 bases from J, with 11 bases in between. This CDR3 has 13 amino acids. CDR3 nucleotides: TGTGCCAGCAGCCCTCAGGAGGATCAGCCCCAGCATTTT. As protein: CASSPQEDQPQHF.

The table lists this clonotype with a count of one. This chain links TRBV23-1 with TRBJ1-5, with TRBD1 matching over 8 bases. TRBV23-1 is sorted into the ORF group, with uncertain function. The CDR3 is 14 amino acids. The V gene end was trimmed by 5 bases and the J gene end by 7 bases; junction bases not matched to a gene: 7. CDR3 region: CASSLDRVDQPQHF. The CDR3 DNA follows: TGCGCCAGCAGTTTGGACAGGGTGGACCAGCCCCAGCATTTT.

This sequence joins TRBV19 and TRBJ1-2, with 9 bases matching TRBD1. Unmatched junction bases numbered 6, after V lost 5 bases and J lost 5 bases. This CDR3 region has 14 residues. In germline, CDR1 is LNHDA, CDR2 SQIVND (reference sequence). The CDR3 region has the DNA TGTGCCAGTAGTCCGTTACAGGGGGCGTATGGCTACACCTTC. Protein: CASSPLQGAYGYTF.

This clonotype was observed at least ten times. The V gene is TRBV7-9, the J gene TRBJ1-1; D call uncertain. The ends were cut back, 1 base at V and 1 base at J, with 7 bases in the middle. The CDR3 spans 14 residues. Germline assignment: CDR1 SEHNR and CDR2 FQNEAQ (reference sequence). CDR3 nucleotide sequence: TGTGCCAGCAGCTTAGACCTGACGAACACTGAAGCTTTCTTT. Protein sequence: CASSLDLTNTEAFF.

This clonotype was observed a few times. The CDR3 protein is CASSGTGGDQPQHF. In nucleotides, the CDR3 is TGTGCCAGCAGTGGGACAGGGGGCGATCAGCCCCAGCATTTT. The gene calls are TRBV2 and TRBJ1-5; TRBD1 agrees at 11 bases. V gave up 4 bases and J gave up 5 bases; unmatched junction bases: 1. Germline loops: CDR1 SNHLY, CDR2 FYNNEI. CDR3 length: 14 residues.